The 3 T cell receptor beta chains presented below share a single source sample, sequenced in a study of metastatic and nonmetastatic thyroid tumors. There were no patients who had received any treatment before thyroid surgery. TCRdb reprocessed the PCR reads via MiXCR. This sample has 20,000 to 25,000 clones, with less than 45% found just once. The specimen sequenced was blood. These receptors all come from a male donor with papillary thyroid cancer or a benign thyroid nodule (not recorded which). Some clones in this sample may be carry-over from other donors' samples.

The rearrangement uses TRBV4-2 and TRBJ1-2; no firm D call. Trimming took 1 base from V and 2 from J, leaving 5 bases between them. Germline values: CDR1 LGHNA, CDR2 YNFKEQ. The CDR3 covers 13 residues. The CDR3 DNA is TGTGCCAGCAGCCAAGTACGGAACTATGGCTACACCTTC. It translates to CASSQVRNYGYTF.

Ten or more counts support this clone. This may stem from a read error, because a much larger clone lies one nucleotide away. The rearrangement links TRBV4-1 to TRBJ2-7, with D perhaps matching TRBD1 (5 bases). V shed 0 bases and J shed 4 bases, with 22 bases lying between them. This CDR3 has 18 residues. CDR1 and CDR2 from the germline V gene are MGHRA and YSYEKL. The CDR3 bases are TGCGCCAGCAGCCAAGACCCCCAGGGTCAAGTGGGAAGGTACGAGCAGTACTTC. This sequence encodes CASSQDPQGQVGRYEQYF.

This sequence joins TRBV28 and TRBJ1-6; D possibly corresponds to TRBD1 (5 bases). The CDR3 sequence is 16 residues long. CDR1 is MDHEN, CDR2 SYDVKM, per germline. V was shortened by 3 bases and J by 14 bases, with 23 bases between the two germline ends. The CDR3 coding sequence is TGTGCCAGCAGTTTCGGGACCCCGGATGTTGTCTCAACCCTCCACTTT. Encoded protein: CASSFGTPDVVSTLHF.